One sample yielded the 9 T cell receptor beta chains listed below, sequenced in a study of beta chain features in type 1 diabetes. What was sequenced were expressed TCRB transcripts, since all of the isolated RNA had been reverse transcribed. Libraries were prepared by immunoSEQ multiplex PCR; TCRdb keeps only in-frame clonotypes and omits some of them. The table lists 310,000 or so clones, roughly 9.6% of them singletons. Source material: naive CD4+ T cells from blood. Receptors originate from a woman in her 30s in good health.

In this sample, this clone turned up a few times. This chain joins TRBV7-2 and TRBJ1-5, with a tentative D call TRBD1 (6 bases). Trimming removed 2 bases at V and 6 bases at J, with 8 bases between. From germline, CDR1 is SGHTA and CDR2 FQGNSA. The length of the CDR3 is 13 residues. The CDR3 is CASSLYRAQPQHF. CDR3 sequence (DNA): TGTGCCAGCAGCTTATACAGGGCTCAGCCCCAGCATTTT.

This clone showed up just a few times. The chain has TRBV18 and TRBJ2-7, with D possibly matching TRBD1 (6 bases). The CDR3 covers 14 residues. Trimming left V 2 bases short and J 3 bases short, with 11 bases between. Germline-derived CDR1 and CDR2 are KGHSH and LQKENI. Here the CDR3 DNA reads TGTGCCAGCTCACCAACAGGGATGGACTACGAGCAGTACTTC. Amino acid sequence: CASSPTGMDYEQYF.

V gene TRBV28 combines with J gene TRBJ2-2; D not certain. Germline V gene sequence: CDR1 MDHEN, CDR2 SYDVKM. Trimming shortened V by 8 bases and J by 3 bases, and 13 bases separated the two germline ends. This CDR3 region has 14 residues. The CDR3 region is CASSTDSYTGELFF. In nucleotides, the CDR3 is TGTGCCAGCTCTACCGACTCTTACACCGGGGAGCTGTTTTTT.

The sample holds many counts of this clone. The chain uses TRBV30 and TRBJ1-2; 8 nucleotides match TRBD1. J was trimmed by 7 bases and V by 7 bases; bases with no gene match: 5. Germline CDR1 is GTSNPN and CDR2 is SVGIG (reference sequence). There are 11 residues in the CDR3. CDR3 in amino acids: CASGQGIGYTF. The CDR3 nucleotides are TGTGCCTCCGGACAGGGTATTGGCTACACCTTC.

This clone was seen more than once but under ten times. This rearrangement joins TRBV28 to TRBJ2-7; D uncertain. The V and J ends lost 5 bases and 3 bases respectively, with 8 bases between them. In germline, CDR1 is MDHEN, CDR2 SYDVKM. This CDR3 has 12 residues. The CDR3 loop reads CASSPPGYEQYF. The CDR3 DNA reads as TGTGCCAGCAGTCCCCCAGGCTACGAGCAGTACTTC. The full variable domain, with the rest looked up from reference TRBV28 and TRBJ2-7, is DVKVTQSSRYLVKRTGEKVFLECVQDMDHENMFWYRQDPGLGLRLIYFSYDVKMKEKGDIPEGYSVSREKKERFSLILESASTNQTSMYLCASSPPGYEQYFGPGTRLTVT.

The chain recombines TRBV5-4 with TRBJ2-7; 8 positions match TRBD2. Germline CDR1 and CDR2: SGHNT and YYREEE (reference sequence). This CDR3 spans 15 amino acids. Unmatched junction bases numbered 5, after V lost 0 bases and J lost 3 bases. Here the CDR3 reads CASSLAAGGIYEQYF. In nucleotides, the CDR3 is TGTGCCAGCAGCTTGGCGGCGGGGGGAATCTACGAGCAGTACTTC.

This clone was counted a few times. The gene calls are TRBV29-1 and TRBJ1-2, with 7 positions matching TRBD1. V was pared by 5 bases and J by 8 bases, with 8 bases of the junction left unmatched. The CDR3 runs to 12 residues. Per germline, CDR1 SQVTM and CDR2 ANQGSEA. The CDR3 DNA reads TGCAGCGTTAAGACAGGGAGCGAGGGCTACACCTTC. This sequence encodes CSVKTGSEGYTF.

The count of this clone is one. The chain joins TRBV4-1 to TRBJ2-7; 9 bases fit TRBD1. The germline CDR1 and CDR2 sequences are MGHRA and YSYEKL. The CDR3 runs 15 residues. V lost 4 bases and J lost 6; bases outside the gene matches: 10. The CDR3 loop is CASSLTGTGKSEQYF. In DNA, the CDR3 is TGCGCCAGCAGCCTGACCGGGACAGGGAAGAGCGAGCAGTACTTC.

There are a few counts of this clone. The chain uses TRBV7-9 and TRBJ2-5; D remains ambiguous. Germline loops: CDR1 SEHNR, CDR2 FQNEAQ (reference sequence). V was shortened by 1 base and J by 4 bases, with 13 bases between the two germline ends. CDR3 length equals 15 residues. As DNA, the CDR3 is TGTGCCAGCAGCTTAGAACGACTCCTCCGAGAGACCCAGTACTTC. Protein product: CASSLERLLRETQYF.